The 29 T cell receptor beta chains in this list originate from one sample, sequenced in a study of vaccination and CD4 T cells after COVID-19. The sample's treatment: approximately 9-day PBMC culture with coronavirus spike peptide pools or control peptides (ViraFEST assay). Cultured CD4+ T cell DNA was sequenced using the Oncomine TCR Beta short-read assay. A single record per CDR3 protein comes from TCRdb applying MiXCR to the PCR reads. The data show fewer than 30,000 distinct CDR3 sequences, about two thirds seen once. Antigens of these TCRs are unknown. The sequencing used CD4+ T cells from blood, cultured in vitro, collected after SARS-CoV-2 vaccination. These receptors came from a human donor who received a COVID-19 vaccine.

This chain joins TRBV10-3 and TRBJ2-2; the match to TRBD1 covers 8 bases. The CDR3 covers 14 residues. V dropped 9 bases and J dropped 2; count of bases not matched to a gene: 5. Germline assignment: CDR1 ENHRY and CDR2 SYGVKD. CDR3 sequence: CAIKGTGNTGELFF. CDR3 nucleotide sequence: TGTGCCATAAAAGGGACAGGAAACACCGGGGAGCTGTTTTTT.

The chain employs TRBV7-2 and TRBJ2-6; D remains unclear. Trimming removed 4 bases from V and 3 bases from J, with 10 bases in between. The CDR3 is 15 residues long. The V gene's germline CDR1 is SGHTA and CDR2 FQGNSA. CDR3 amino acids: CASSSTLDGANVLTF. DNA for the CDR3: TGTGCCAGCAGCTCAACCCTGGATGGGGCCAACGTCCTGACTTTC.

The chain is built from TRBV10-3 and TRBJ1-5; TRBD1 is a possible D gene (6 bases). The CDR3 is 18 amino acids. Germline CDR1 and CDR2: ENHRY and SYGVKD. V was shortened by 1 base and J by 0 bases, with 16 bases between the two germline ends. CDR3 amino acids: CAISEFPGGAVSNQPQHF. The DNA for the CDR3 is TGTGCCATCAGTGAGTTCCCGGGGGGCGCAGTTAGCAATCAGCCCCAGCATTTT.

The genes are TRBV19 and TRBJ2-3, with D possibly being TRBD1 (5 bases). This CDR3 has 15 residues. The V and J ends lost 3 bases and 3 bases respectively, with 13 bases between them. Germline CDR1 and CDR2: LNHDA and SQIVND (reference sequence). In DNA, the CDR3 is TGTGCCAGTAGTATTAAGGGGTATAGGACAGATACGCAGTATTTT. It yields the protein CASSIKGYRTDTQYF.

The count of this clonotype is one. This chain links TRBV5-5 with TRBJ1-5; maybe TRBD1 (5 bases). The CDR3 has 17 residues. The ends were cut back, 0 bases at V and 1 base at J, with 14 bases in the middle. The germline gives CDR1 SGHKS, CDR2 YYEKEE (reference sequence). CDR3 region: CASSLGRAGSSNQPQHF. CDR3 DNA sequence: TGTGCCAGCAGCTTGGGCAGGGCCGGCTCGAGCAATCAGCCCCAGCATTTT.

This clonotype was counted between two and nine times. It is unclear where the CDR3 begins or ends on the DNA, so no DNA is shown, and the CDR3 is as TCRdb lists it. The chain carries TRBV7-5 and TRBJ1-6; the DNA was not compared with TRBD1, the D call given in the table. TRBV7-5 is labeled a pseudogene. The CDR3 is made up of 17 amino acids, end residues included. CDR3 amino acids: CISVSEASGTRMPPLHF.

The chain combines TRBV7-6 with TRBJ2-3, with 8 nucleotides matching TRBD2. The trim removed 3 bases at V and 3 bases at J, leaving 8 bases unmatched. Germline CDR1 is SGHVS and CDR2 is FNYEAQ. The CDR3 loop spans 16 amino acids. The CDR3 nucleotides read TGTGCCAGCAGCTTGTCGCGGGGCGGGGGGACAGATACGCAGTATTTT. This translates into CASSLSRGGGTDTQYF.

The chain employs TRBV12-3 or TRBV12-4 and TRBJ2-2; D is tentatively TRBD1 or TRBD2 (6 bases each). The CDR3 consists of 15 residues. V lost 3 bases, J lost 6 bases, and 14 bases lay in between. The CDR3 here is CASSLPTRGSGELFF. CDR3 nucleotide sequence: TGTGCCAGCAGTTTGCCGACTAGGGGGTCCGGGGAGCTGTTTTTT.

The sample holds a few counts of this clonotype. The chain combines TRBV2 with TRBJ1-1, with no clear D. The CDR3 is made up of 14 amino acids. V was cut by 6 bases and J by 0 bases, with 11 bases left in between. In germline, CDR1 is SNHLY, CDR2 FYNNEI. For the CDR3, the DNA is TGTGCCAGCAGGACGGCTTCCATGAACACTGAAGCTTTCTTT. Residues: CASRTASMNTEAFF.

This chain connects TRBV6-1 to TRBJ1-2, with D possibly TRBD1 on 5 matching bases. Germline V lookup: CDR1 MNHNS, CDR2 SASEGT. The V end lost 7 bases, the J end lost 4 bases, and 16 bases lay between the germline ends. The CDR3 contains 14 residues. The CDR3 sequence: CASKWGQRGYGYTF. CDR3 coding DNA: TGTGCCAGCAAGTGGGGCCAAAGGGGCTATGGCTACACCTTC.

This clonotype occurred a few times. This chain connects TRBV24-1 to TRBJ2-5; 11 positions match TRBD1. J lost 5 bases, V lost 3 bases, and 7 bases had no gene match. The CDR3 length is 16 residues. Per germline, CDR1 KGHDR and CDR2 SFDVKD. The CDR3 here is CATSDPRTGGFETQYF. The CDR3, as DNA: TGTGCCACCAGTGATCCCCGGACAGGGGGCTTTGAGACCCAGTACTTC.

The V and J genes are TRBV29-1 and TRBJ2-5, with 7 positions matching TRBD2. Germline-derived CDR1 and CDR2 are SQVTM and ANQGSEA. V trimming: 8 bases; J trimming: 4 bases; junction bases outside the gene matches: 10. The CDR3 has 13 amino acids. CDR3 sequence reads: CSSSSSSGETQYF. As DNA, the CDR3 is TGCAGCTCAAGTAGTTCTAGCGGAGAGACCCAGTACTTC.

The chain couples TRBV4-2 to TRBJ1-2; D is unresolved. V dropped 1 base and J dropped 8 bases, with 14 bases sitting between them. This CDR3 has 14 amino acids. The V gene's germline CDR1 is LGHNA and CDR2 YNFKEQ. CDR3 residues: CASSQGLDGLGYTF. The CDR3 bases are TGTGCCAGCAGCCAAGGTCTTGATGGTCTCGGCTACACCTTC.

The sample holds a few counts of this clonotype. The CDR3 DNA reads TGTGCCAGCAGCCCCGGGACTAGCGGCTCCTACACCGGGGAGCTGTTTTTT. This gives the protein CASSPGTSGSYTGELFF. This chain joins TRBV7-2 and TRBJ2-2, with TRBD2 matching 11 bases. The CDR3 sequence is 17 residues long. The junction had 8 bases not matched to a gene; V was cut back by 5 bases and J by 3 bases. Looked up from germline, CDR1 is SGHTA and CDR2 is FQGNSA.

V and J are TRBV11-1 and TRBJ1-1, with D tentatively TRBD1 (5 bases). V was shortened by 5 bases and J by 3 bases, with 13 bases between the two germline ends. The CDR3 totals 14 residues. Germline assignment: CDR1 SGHAT and CDR2 FQDESV (reference sequence). Here the CDR3 reads CASSRNPGDTEAFF. The CDR3 DNA follows: TGTGCCAGCAGCCGAAATCCGGGGGACACTGAAGCTTTCTTT.

The CDR3 bases are TGCAGTGGAAACCAAGCGGCCGGGGGAGAGACCCAGTACTTC. This sequence encodes CSGNQAAGGETQYF. V and J are TRBV20-1 and TRBJ2-5; maybe TRBD2 (6 bases). Germline CDR1 is DFQATT and CDR2 is SNEGSKA (reference sequence). The CDR3 extends over 14 amino acids. Trimming shortened V by 7 bases and J by 4 bases, and 19 bases separated the two germline ends.

The chain recombines TRBV7-2 with TRBJ2-2, with a tentative D call TRBD2 (7 bases). V was pared by 5 bases and J by 5 bases, with 15 bases between. CDR1 SGHTA and CDR2 FQGNSA come from the germline V gene. This CDR3 is 15 amino acids long. The chain's CDR3 is CASSAPGGRTGELFF. The DNA for the CDR3 is TGTGCCAGCAGCGCACCCGGGGGGCGGACCGGGGAGCTGTTTTTT.

V usage is TRBV10-3 and J usage is TRBJ2-1, with D perhaps TRBD2 (5 bases). CDR1 is ENHRY and CDR2 is SYGVKD in the germline V gene. V was trimmed by 0 bases and J by 7 bases, leaving 10 bases between them. The CDR3 has 14 amino acids. Here the CDR3 reads CAISESRERNEQFF. The CDR3 nucleotides read TGTGCCATCAGTGAGTCTCGTGAGCGGAATGAGCAGTTCTTC.

This clonotype was picked up a small number of times. The V gene is TRBV20-1, the J gene TRBJ2-5; 10 bases agree with TRBD1. Per the germline V gene, CDR1 is DFQATT and CDR2 is SNEGSKA (reference sequence). With V trimmed by 4 bases and J by 3 bases, 8 bases remained unmatched. The CDR3 length is 15 residues. CDR3 residues: CSAISGTGAEETQYF. CDR3 nucleotide sequence: TGCAGTGCTATTAGTGGGACAGGGGCGGAAGAGACCCAGTACTTC.

This clonotype was observed a handful of times. The chain uses TRBV7-2 and TRBJ1-6; no clear D gene. Trimming stripped 2 bases from V and 6 bases from J, with 8 bases between. This CDR3 is 14 amino acids long. Per germline, CDR1 SGHTA and CDR2 FQGNSA. CDR3 coding DNA: TGTGCCAGCAGCTTACCCCGGGGTAATTCACCCCTCCACTTT. This gives the protein CASSLPRGNSPLHF. Based on the CDR3 plus reference TRBV7-2 and TRBJ1-6, the full variable domain is GAGVSQSPSNKVTEKGKDVELRCDPISGHTALYWYRQSLGQGLEFLIYFQGNSAPDKSGLPSDRFSAERTGGSVSTLTIQRTQQEDSAVYLCASSLPRGNSPLHFGNGTRLTVT.

The chain is built from TRBV20-1 and TRBJ1-2; 8 positions agree with TRBD1. Germline CDR1 reads DFQATT; CDR2 reads SNEGSKA (reference sequence). The CDR3 length is 11 residues. Trimming removed 6 bases from V and 6 bases from J; junction bases left unmatched: 3. As DNA, the CDR3 is TGCAGTGCCCAGGGGGCGCATGGCTACACCTTC. Translation: CSAQGAHGYTF.

The J gene is TRBJ2-7, the V gene TRBV19; 9 bases match TRBD2. J gave up 4 bases and V 5 bases, and 15 bases lay outside the gene matches. CDR1 is LNHDA, CDR2 SQIVND, per germline (reference sequence). CDR3 length: 17 amino acids. As DNA, the CDR3 is TGTGCCAGTAGTCTTATCGGGCGGGGGGGCCTCGTTTACGAGCAGTACTTC. This gives the protein CASSLIGRGGLVYEQYF.

This chain joins TRBV20-1 and TRBJ2-5; possibly TRBD2 for D (7 bases). The germline V and J ends were trimmed by 6 bases and 5 bases, with 16 bases remaining between them. CDR3 length: 13 amino acids. Germline lookup yields CDR1 DFQATT and CDR2 SNEGSKA (reference sequence). CDR3 nucleotide sequence: TGCAGTGCCCTTCGGGGGGCACGCGAGACCCAGTACTTC. This translates into CSALRGARETQYF.

This clonotype was observed a few times. V is TRBV19 and J is TRBJ2-3; 9 bases map to TRBD2. The CDR3 runs 17 residues. After removal of 4 bases from V and 0 bases from J, the junction contained 8 bases not matched to a gene. Germline CDR1 is LNHDA and CDR2 is SQIVND (reference sequence). Here the CDR3 DNA reads TGTGCCAGTAGTAGGGGCAGTAGCGGGGGTAGCACAGATACGCAGTATTTT. This translates into CASSRGSSGGSTDTQYF.

V gene TRBV19 combines with J gene TRBJ1-1; D unclear. The CDR3 is 12 residues long. CDR1 is LNHDA and CDR2 is SQIVND in the germline V gene (reference sequence). Trimming pared 7 bases from V and 8 bases from J, leaving 14 bases between. In DNA, the CDR3 is TGTGCCAGTAACCCGCCGGGTGGGGAAGCTTTCTTT. Protein: CASNPPGGEAFF.

In DNA, the CDR3 is TGTGCCAGTCCTTTAGGGGTCGGCTATGGCTACACCTTC. The encoded protein is CASPLGVGYGYTF. The chain combines TRBV21-1 with TRBJ1-2; the table's TRBD1 call for D was not verified on the DNA. TRBV21-1 is a known pseudogene. CDR3 size: 13 residues.

This sequence joins TRBV27 and TRBJ1-5; TRBD1 is a possible D gene (5 bases). Trimming cost V 4 bases and J 5 bases, with 18 bases left between them. CDR3 size: 16 residues. Germline V gene lookup returns CDR1 MNHEY and CDR2 SMNVEV (reference sequence). This CDR3 reads CASSSRQRKSDQPQHF. In DNA form, the CDR3 reads TGTGCCAGCAGTTCCCGACAGAGAAAATCGGATCAGCCCCAGCATTTT.

The chain joins TRBV10-3 to TRBJ1-5, with 9 bases lining up with TRBD1. This CDR3 region has 15 residues. Trimming cost V 6 bases and J 5 bases; bases outside gene matches: 8. Germline V gene sequence: CDR1 ENHRY, CDR2 SYGVKD. In nucleotides, the CDR3 is TGTGCCATCAGCAATCCGGGACAGGGCTATCAGCCCCAGCATTTT. Translation gives CAISNPGQGYQPQHF.

This chain joins TRBV6-1 and TRBJ1-3; 8 bases agree with TRBD1. V shed 6 bases and J 2 bases; nucleotides not matched to a gene: 9. CDR3 length equals 16 residues. Per germline, CDR1 MNHNS and CDR2 SASEGT. The CDR3 sequence is CASRAFQGAAGNTIYF. Here the CDR3 DNA reads TGTGCCAGCAGAGCATTCCAGGGGGCGGCTGGAAACACCATATATTTT.